The 11 T cell receptor beta chains below come from one sample, sequenced in a study of blood T cell repertoires in COVID-19. The table came from immunoSEQ multiplex PCR; TCRdb's copy has only in-frame clones and leaves some out. The profile shows under 200,000 clones, roughly 90% of them singletons. The sample taken for sequencing was peripheral blood. The receptors derive from an older woman with COVID-19, enrolled during active disease.

The chain recombines TRBV13 with TRBJ2-7, with D uncertain. V lost 2 bases, J lost 6 bases, and 14 bases lay in between. This CDR3 is 14 amino acids long. Germline CDR1 PRHDT, CDR2 FYEKMQ (reference sequence). As DNA, the CDR3 is TGTGCCAGCAGCTTAAGGCCAGGTCCCCGCGAGCAGTACTTC. It translates to CASSLRPGPREQYF. Together with reference TRBV13 and TRBJ2-7, the CDR3 gives the full variable domain: AAGVIQSPRHLIKEKRETATLKCYPIPRHDTVYWYQQGPGQDPQFLISFYEKMQSDKGSIPDRFSAQQFSDYHSELNMSSLELGDSALYFCASSLRPGPREQYFGPGTRLTVT.

V usage is TRBV24-1 and J usage is TRBJ2-2, with TRBD2 matching over 8 bases. J was trimmed by 1 base and V by 4 bases; bases with no gene match: 4. The CDR3 totals 16 residues. The germline gives CDR1 KGHDR, CDR2 SFDVKD. The CDR3 loop reads CATSDRLAGNTGELFF. CDR3 nucleotide sequence: TGTGCCACCAGTGACAGGCTAGCGGGGAACACCGGGGAGCTGTTTTTT.

The chain recombines TRBV4-3 with TRBJ2-7; 9 nucleotides match TRBD2. Per the germline V gene, CDR1 is LGHNA and CDR2 is YSLEER. CDR3 length: 19 amino acids. Germline trimming cut 0 bases from V and 0 bases from J; bases unmatched to any gene: 12. CDR3 residues: CASSQETSRGGVISYEQYF. The CDR3, as DNA: TGCGCCAGCAGCCAAGAAACTTCCCGCGGGGGGGTGATCTCCTACGAGCAGTACTTC.

This chain uses TRBV7-3 with TRBJ1-1; D is perhaps TRBD1 (5 bases). V was clipped by 6 bases and J by 0 bases, with 8 bases between them. There are 13 residues in the CDR3. Germline CDR1 SGHTA, CDR2 FQGTGA. The CDR3 is CASRIGVNTEAFF. The CDR3 bases are TGTGCCAGCAGGATAGGGGTGAACACTGAAGCTTTCTTT.

The genes are TRBV19 and TRBJ2-5, with 7 bases lining up with TRBD1. The V gene end was trimmed by 9 bases and the J gene end by 6 bases; junction bases not matched to a gene: 13. Per the germline V gene, CDR1 is LNHDA and CDR2 is SQIVND (reference sequence). CDR3 length equals 14 residues. CDR3 loop: CASRDSGLSKTQYF. CDR3 nucleotide sequence: TGTGCCAGCCGGGACAGCGGACTCTCTAAGACCCAGTACTTC.

The CDR3 spells CASSFRDNSPLHF. DNA of the CDR3: TGTGCCAGCAGTTTCAGGGATAATTCACCCCTCCACTTT. The chain employs TRBV27 and TRBJ1-6; weak D call: TRBD1 (5 bases). Germline V gene lookup returns CDR1 MNHEY and CDR2 SMNVEV (reference sequence). V lost 3 bases and J lost 5, with 5 bases in between. CDR3 length: 13 residues.

The rearrangement links TRBV18 to TRBJ1-2; the match to TRBD1 covers 8 bases. The germline gives CDR1 KGHSH, CDR2 LQKENI. The V gene end was trimmed by 6 bases and the J gene end by 0 bases; junction bases not matched to a gene: 6. There are 15 residues in the CDR3. The CDR3 nucleotides are TGTGCCAGCTCCCAGACAGGGGTGGCTAACTATGGCTACACCTTC. Protein sequence: CASSQTGVANYGYTF.

The chain recombines TRBV30 with TRBJ2-7; D is uncertain. The CDR3 runs to 17 residues. Germline loops: CDR1 GTSNPN, CDR2 SVGIG (reference sequence). V was shortened by 1 base and J by 2 bases, with 21 bases between the two germline ends. CDR3 nucleotides: TGTGCCTGGAGTGGAAGCGACTCCTCAAATCCGGCCTACGAGCAGTACTTC. Protein: CAWSGSDSSNPAYEQYF.

This chain links TRBV2 with TRBJ1-6; D is uncertain. V lost 5 bases and J 0 bases, leaving 5 bases between the germline ends. The CDR3 extends over 14 amino acids. The germline CDR1 and CDR2 sequences are SNHLY and FYNNEI. CDR3 nucleotide sequence: TGTGCCAGCAGTCAGAACTCCTATAATTCACCCCTCCACTTT. Translating it yields CASSQNSYNSPLHF.

This chain uses TRBV24-1 with TRBJ2-5; the D gene is possibly TRBD1 (7 bases). Germline CDR1 is KGHDR and CDR2 is SFDVKD. V lost 6 bases and J 5 bases, leaving 21 bases between the germline ends. CDR3 length: 16 residues. The CDR3 DNA follows: TGTGCCACCAGTCTAAGACAGGGAGCGGGTACGGAGACCCAGTACTTC. Encoded protein: CATSLRQGAGTETQYF.

This chain connects TRBV19 to TRBJ1-1; 8 nucleotides agree with TRBD1. This CDR3 spans 13 amino acids. Germline V gives CDR1 LNHDA, CDR2 SQIVND (reference sequence). V lost 1 base to trimming and J lost 8 bases; unmatched junction nucleotides: 3. The CDR3 reads CASSIVGDREAFF. As DNA, the CDR3 is TGTGCCAGTAGTATAGTCGGGGACAGGGAAGCTTTCTTT.